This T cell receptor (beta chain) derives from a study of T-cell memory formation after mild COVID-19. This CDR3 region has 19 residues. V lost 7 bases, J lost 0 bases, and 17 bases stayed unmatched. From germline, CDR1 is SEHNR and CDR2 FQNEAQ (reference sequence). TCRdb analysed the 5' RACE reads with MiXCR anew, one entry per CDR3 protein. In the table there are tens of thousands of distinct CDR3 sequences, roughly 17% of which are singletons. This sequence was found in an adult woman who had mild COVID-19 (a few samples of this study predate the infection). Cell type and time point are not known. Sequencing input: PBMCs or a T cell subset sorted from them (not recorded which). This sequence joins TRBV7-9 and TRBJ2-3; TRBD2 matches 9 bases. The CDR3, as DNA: TGTGCCAGCACCTTTCCGATAATAACCGGGACTAGCAGCACAGATACGCAGTATTTT. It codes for CASTFPIITGTSSTDTQYF.